This T cell receptor (beta chain) was identified during a study of Graves' ophthalmopathy and Graves' hyperthyroidism. This clonotype appeared a few times. Exclusion criteria comprised other autoimmune diseases, uncontrolled infections, pregnancy or lactation in patients. This CDR3 comprises 15 residues. Per germline, CDR1 GTSNPN and CDR2 SVGIG (reference sequence). The V and J ends lost 7 bases and 4 bases, in that order; junction bases with no gene match: 11. Beta-chain TCR CDR3 regions were amplified from RNA transcripts. The authors performed first-round RT-PCR with HTBI primers and then a second-round multiplex PCR. One entry per CDR3 protein results from TCRdb running MiXCR on the multiplex PCR reads. Among 400,000 to 500,000 distinct CDR3 sequences, 20% to 25% were seen once, and the ten largest hold roughly 3%.

The V and J genes are TRBV30 and TRBJ2-5; the match to TRBD2 covers 11 bases. Sequenced input: peripheral blood. This TCR came from a woman under 30 with stable Graves' hyperthyroidism. CDR3 sequence reads: CAFTSGSGGPETQYF. DNA for the CDR3: TGTGCCTTTACTAGCGGGAGCGGGGGCCCAGAGACCCAGTACTTC.